The rows below give T cell receptor beta chains drawn from one sample of a study of blood T cell repertoires in COVID-19. TCRdb's table, derived via immunoSEQ multiplex PCR, lists solely in-frame clones and lacks some. The sample lists over 150,000 clones, 65% to 90% occurring once. What was sequenced was peripheral blood. The receptors were sampled from a woman aged 60-75 years with COVID-19, enrolled during active disease. The CDR3 runs from the conserved cysteine through the conserved F or W. The D gene is left open where the match is weak.

cdr3_nt: TGTGCCAGCAGGAAGGCTTCAGGGGAGAATCAGCCCCAGCATTTT
cdr3_aa: CASRKASGENQPQHF
j_call: TRBJ1-5
v_call: TRBV2
d_call: -

cdr3_nt: TGTGCCAGCAGCGTAGGGGACAGGGGTAATGAAAAACTGTTTTTT
cdr3_aa: CASSVGDRGNEKLFF
j_call: TRBJ1-4
v_call: TRBV9
d_call: TRBD1

cdr3_nt: TGTGCCAGCAGCTATATCTGGCAAGCGGGGAACACAGATACGCAGTATTTT
cdr3_aa: CASSYIWQAGNTDTQYF
j_call: TRBJ2-3
v_call: TRBV27
d_call: TRBD2

cdr3_nt: TGTGCCAGCCGGTCTAGCGGGAGCTACGAGCAGTACTTC
cdr3_aa: CASRSSGSYEQYF
j_call: TRBJ2-7
v_call: TRBV6-5
d_call: TRBD2

cdr3_nt: TGCGCCAGCCAGACCGGCAGGATGAACACTGAAGCTTTCTTT
cdr3_aa: CASQTGRMNTEAFF
j_call: TRBJ1-1
v_call: TRBV5-1
d_call: -

cdr3_nt: TGTGCCAGCAGCTTACAGGGGGCGGGTTTGGACACTGAAGCTTTCTTT
cdr3_aa: CASSLQGAGLDTEAFF
j_call: TRBJ1-1
v_call: TRBV7-3
d_call: TRBD1

cdr3_nt: TGTGCCAGTAGTCTCGACAGGAGGCAAGACACTGAAGCTTTCTTT
cdr3_aa: CASSLDRRQDTEAFF
j_call: TRBJ1-1
v_call: TRBV19
d_call: -

cdr3_nt: TGTGCCAGTAGTCTTTGGGAGGGGAGGAACACTGAAGCTTTCTTT
cdr3_aa: CASSLWEGRNTEAFF
j_call: TRBJ1-1
v_call: TRBV19
d_call: -

cdr3_nt: TGTGCCAGCCAGGCAGGGGCTAATTCACCCCTCCACTTT
cdr3_aa: CASQAGANSPLHF
j_call: TRBJ1-6
v_call: TRBV19
d_call: -

cdr3_nt: TGCAGCGGAGGGACATTCGGTGAAAAACTGTTTTTT
cdr3_aa: CSGGTFGEKLFF
j_call: TRBJ1-4
v_call: TRBV29-1
d_call: -